This TCR beta chain was captured by sequencing in a study of shared T cell receptors in the human thymus. Sequencing was performed with immunoSEQ multiplex PCR; in TCRdb, only in-frame clones are kept and a portion is missing. The table has approximately 580,000 clones, around three quarters seen once. V was shortened by 5 bases and J by 5 bases, with 22 bases between the two germline ends. The CDR3 has 17 residues. Germline V gene data show CDR1 as SNHLY and CDR2 as FYNNEI. These data were likewise used in another study, on human thymus T cells. As reported in that work: Healthy Finnish infants undergoing corrective surgery for congenital heart defects provided the donor material. Corrective heart surgery yielded resections, and these provided the thymus tissue. Both thymic and peripheral blood repertoires showed apparently biased V and J usage. The related literature has documented a marked overlap of thymic repertoires among unrelated individuals.

The genes are TRBV2 and TRBJ1-5, with TRBD1 as a possible D gene (5 bases). The origin of this receptor is a boy younger than two with a congenital heart defect. Sequencing input: thymocytes. CDR3 sequence reads: CASSKSVAGVVDQPQHF. CDR3 DNA sequence: TGTGCCAGCAGTAAATCGGTCGCGGGGGTTGTGGATCAGCCCCAGCATTTT.